This entry concerns a single T cell receptor beta chain. This entry comes from a study of blood T cell repertoires in COVID-19. In the study overall: COVID-19 samples from acute and convalescent phases originated in the United States, Italy and Spain. Nucleic acid was either cDNA or gDNA, and it came from T cells, B-cell-depleted T cells, or PBMCs.

How the authors handled the data: Amplifying reference gene primers gave estimates of nucleated cell counts. Only in-frame clones appear in the TCRdb table, and some are missing; sequencing was by immunoSEQ multiplex PCR. Clonal size and the V and J genes are those of that table, whereas D and trimming came from the DNA. The sample holds more than 100,000 clones, around 90% seen once. The CDR3 spans 16 residues. Germline assignment: CDR1 LNHNV and CDR2 YYDKDF (reference sequence). Losses at the gene ends were 8 bases for V and 1 base for J; bases not matched to a gene: 10. The chain carries TRBV15 and TRBJ2-1; 8 bases line up with TRBD2. This sequence was found in an older woman with acute or convalescent COVID-19. Source material: peripheral blood. The CDR3 DNA is TGTGCCACCCTCGGAGTGGGCGGGAGGTCCTACAATGAGCAGTTCTTC. It translates to CATLGVGGRSYNEQFF.